These T cell receptor beta chains were read from a single sample in a study of preoperative IRX-2 immunotherapy in early breast cancer. Produced via immunoSEQ multiplex PCR; TCRdb's table is partial and in-frame only. Altogether about 23,000 clones are present, around 96% being singletons, with the ten largest covering around 15%. The sequences come from tumor tissue, collected after IRX-2 immunotherapy. All receptors come from a human donor with breast cancer. Both conserved end residues are part of each CDR3. The D gene is left open where the match is weak. Clone size appears in some rows only: once, few, many, or a class for an expanded clone.

d_gene	abundance	j_gene	v_gene	CDR3nt	CDR3aa
TRBD2	once	TRBJ2-3	TRBV18	TGTGCCAGCTCACCGCGGAGAAACTTCCCTAGCGGGGCTCGCACAGATACGCAGTATTTT	CASSPRRNFPSGARTDTQYF
TRBD1	-	TRBJ2-2	TRBV6-4	TGTGCCAGCTCTGCCGGACAGGGGGCAATCGGGGAGCTGTTTTTT	CASSAGQGAIGELFF
TRBD2	-	TRBJ2-1	TRBV28	TGTGCCAGCAGACCCCCTAGCGGGAGCGGTAATGAGCAGTTCTTC	CASRPPSGSGNEQFF
-	-	TRBJ2-2	TRBV25-1	TGTGCTCCGAAGCCGTGGGGGGTTCGGACCGGGGAGCTGTTTTTT	CAPKPWGVRTGELFF
-	-	TRBJ1-2	TRBV14	TGTGCCAGCAGCCGGCAGGGATTATATGGCTACACCTTC	CASSRQGLYGYTF
-	-	TRBJ1-5	TRBV10-3	TGTGCCATCGCCCAGGATCGGGTTCAGCCCCAGCATTTT	CAIAQDRVQPQHF
-	-	TRBJ2-7	TRBV7-9	TGTGCCAGCAGCTTACAACAGGGTTCGTACGAGCAGTACTTC	CASSLQQGSYEQYF
-	-	TRBJ1-3	TRBV5-1	TGCGCCAGCAGCTTGTCCCCCGGGGAACTGGGAAACACCATATATTTT	CASSLSPGELGNTIYF
-	-	TRBJ1-5	TRBV18	TGTGCCAGCTCAACCAGGGATTTCAATCAGCCCCAGCATTTT	CASSTRDFNQPQHF
-	-	TRBJ1-1	TRBV19	TGTGCCAGTACGTCGCAGATCCGGTTCACTGAAGCTTTCTTT	CASTSQIRFTEAFF
TRBD1	-	TRBJ2-1	TRBV6-6	TGTGCCAGCAGTTTTAATACAGGGGGCGCCGGAAATGAGCAGTTCTTC	CASSFNTGGAGNEQFF
-	-	TRBJ2-7	TRBV11-2	TGTGCCAGCAGCTTCCAGGACCCTTTTTACGAGCAGTACTTC	CASSFQDPFYEQYF
-	-	TRBJ1-5	TRBV5-1	TGCGCCAGCAGCTTTACTACGGGCAATCAGCCCCAGCATTTT	CASSFTTGNQPQHF
-	-	TRBJ2-7	TRBV5-4	TGTGCCAGCAGCCCTGGAGCAGGCTACGAGCAGTACTTC	CASSPGAGYEQYF
TRBD2	-	TRBJ2-3	TRBV5-1	TGCGCCAGCAGCTTGGGAGCGGGGGGGCCGGGAGATACGCAGTATTTT	CASSLGAGGPGDTQYF
-	-	TRBJ2-2	TRBV4-1	TGCGCCAGCAGCCAAGTTGACATGGGTTTCAACACCGGGGAGCTGTTTTTT	CASSQVDMGFNTGELFF
TRBD1	-	TRBJ1-3	TRBV6-6	TGTGCCAGCAGCATCGGGACAGGCGTCGCCATATATTTT	CASSIGTGVAIYF
TRBD1	-	TRBJ2-2	TRBV5-6	TGTGCCAGCAGCTCGATACAGGGGGCAGCCGGGGAGCTGTTTTTT	CASSSIQGAAGELFF
TRBD2	-	TRBJ2-7	TRBV6-5	TGTGCCACCCCTAGCGGACCCTCCTACGAGCAGTACTTC	CATPSGPSYEQYF
-	-	TRBJ1-5	TRBV6-6	TGTGCCAGCAGTCCGCGAGGGGGGAGCAATCAGCCCCAGCATTTT	CASSPRGGSNQPQHF
TRBD2	-	TRBJ2-3	TRBV5-6	TGTGCCAGCAGCTTATGGACTAGCTCCGATACGCAGTATTTT	CASSLWTSSDTQYF
TRBD1	-	TRBJ2-1	TRBV4-1	TGCGCCAGCAGCCAAGGGGACAGGGACGGCAATGAGCAGTTCTTC	CASSQGDRDGNEQFF
TRBD1	-	TRBJ1-5	TRBV6-5	TGTGCCAGCAGTTACGGGACAGGGAGTCAGCCCCAGCATTTT	CASSYGTGSQPQHF
-	-	TRBJ1-1	TRBV23-1	TGCGCCAGCAGTCGAAAGCCGTGTTCGACTGAAGCTTTCTTT	CASSRKPCSTEAFF
-	-	TRBJ1-2	TRBV4-2	TGTGCCAGCAGCCAAGTTTTGGGACGGGACTATGGCTACACCTTC	CASSQVLGRDYGYTF
-	-	TRBJ2-1	TRBV2	TGTGCCAGCAGTACCCACAATGAGCAGTTCTTC	CASSTHNEQFF
-	-	TRBJ2-1	TRBV9	TGTGCCAGCAGCGTAACCCCCATAGCGACGAGCTCCTACAATGAGCAGTTCTTC	CASSVTPIATSSYNEQFF
-	-	TRBJ1-3	TRBV11-2	TGTGCCAGCAGCCACCCGGGGGCCCATAGAAACACCATATATTTT	CASSHPGAHRNTIYF
-	-	TRBJ2-5	TRBV6-5	TGTGCCAGCAGCCCCCCCCGAGGACGGGAGACCCAGTACTTC	CASSPPRGRETQYF
-	-	TRBJ1-3	TRBV10-3	TGTGCCATCAGTGCACAGGACTCTGGAAACACCATATATTTT	CAISAQDSGNTIYF
TRBD2	-	TRBJ2-1	TRBV7-3	TGTGCCAGCAGCCGCCTAGCGGGGGACACCTACAATGAGCAGTTCTTC	CASSRLAGDTYNEQFF
TRBD1	once	TRBJ1-2	TRBV2	TGTGCCAGCAGTGCCTTAAGGGACAGGCCCTCTTCTAACTATGGCTACACCTTT	CASSALRDRPSSNYGYTF
-	-	TRBJ1-4	TRBV9	TGTGCCAGCAGCGTAGGGCGGACATCGGCAACTAATGAAAAACTGTTTTTT	CASSVGRTSATNEKLFF
-	-	TRBJ1-5	TRBV6-5	TGTGCCAGCAGTTACTGGAGGGATCAGCCCCAGCATTTT	CASSYWRDQPQHF
TRBD2	-	TRBJ2-1	TRBV4-2	TGTGCCAGCAGCCAAGATCTTGCGTCGCCTAGCGGGAGTTGGCCGTTCTTC	CASSQDLASPSGSWPFF
TRBD1	-	TRBJ1-1	TRBV6-5	TGTGCCAGCAGTTACTGGATGACAGGGATGAACACTGAAGCTTTCTTT	CASSYWMTGMNTEAFF
-	once	TRBJ2-7	TRBV5-1	TGCGCCAGCAGCTTGTTCTCGGGGCCCTCCTACGAGCAGTACTTC	CASSLFSGPSYEQYF
-	-	TRBJ2-7	TRBV18	TGTGCCAGCTCACCCAGCTCCTACGAGCAGTACTTC	CASSPSSYEQYF
TRBD1	-	TRBJ1-1	TRBV27	TGTGCCAGTTTGACAGGGGCTTTTACTGAAGCTTTCTTT	CASLTGAFTEAFF
TRBD1	-	TRBJ2-7	TRBV10-2	TGCGCCAGCAGTACAACCGGGACAGGGAGTAAGTACGAGCAGTACTTC	CASSTTGTGSKYEQYF
-	once	TRBJ1-5	TRBV6-1	TGTGCCAGCAGTGAGGCTGGGGGGTTCGATCAGCCCCAGCATTTT	CASSEAGGFDQPQHF
-	-	TRBJ1-2	TRBV28	TGTGCCAGCAGTTTAGTCGAGGGGAACGGCTACACCTTC	CASSLVEGNGYTF
TRBD1	-	TRBJ1-2	TRBV5-6	TGTGCCAGCAGCTTGCCGGGTCAGGGGGCCTATGGCTACACCTTC	CASSLPGQGAYGYTF
TRBD1	-	TRBJ2-1	TRBV5-6	TGTGCCAGCAGCTTTGAGACAGGGGGGAATGAGCAGTTCTTC	CASSFETGGNEQFF
-	-	TRBJ1-2	TRBV19	TGTGCCAGTAGTATACGAAGGACCATCTATGGCTACACCTTC	CASSIRRTIYGYTF
TRBD2	-	TRBJ2-1	TRBV10-3	TGTGCCATCAGCAACCAATGGGCGGGGGGGAACAGCAATGAGCAGTTCTTC	CAISNQWAGGNSNEQFF
TRBD1	-	TRBJ2-6	TRBV7-3	TGTGCCAGCAGCTTAAGGACAGGGGTCAGGTCTGGGGCCAACGTCCTGACTTTC	CASSLRTGVRSGANVLTF
-	-	TRBJ1-1	TRBV6-1	TGTGCCAGCAGTGAAGTGGGGGTTCGAGCTTTCTTT	CASSEVGVRAFF
-	-	TRBJ1-2	TRBV4-2	TGTGCCAGCAGCCAAGATATGGCGGACTATGGCTACACCTTC	CASSQDMADYGYTF
TRBD2	-	TRBJ2-1	TRBV7-2	TGTGCCAGCAGCCCCCCCGAGCGGGGCTCATCCTACAATGAGCAGTTCTTC	CASSPPERGSSYNEQFF
-	once	TRBJ1-1	TRBV21-1	TGTGCCAGCCCGATTGTAACAGGGCACACTGAAGCTTTCTTT	CASPIVTGHTEAFF
-	-	TRBJ1-3	TRBV27	TGTGCCAGCAGTTTATTAGGTGGAAACACCATATATTTT	CASSLLGGNTIYF
TRBD1	-	TRBJ2-7	TRBV9	TGTGCCAGCAGCGTATTAGAGACAGGGGGTCACGAGCAGTACTTC	CASSVLETGGHEQYF
-	-	TRBJ2-7	TRBV5-1	TGCGCCAGCAGCTTGGGGCCGAGCTCCTACGAGCAGTACTTC	CASSLGPSSYEQYF
TRBD1	-	TRBJ2-2	TRBV2	TGTGCCAGCAGTAGGCGGACAGGGGGCTCCACCGGGGAGCTGTTTTTT	CASSRRTGGSTGELFF
-	-	TRBJ2-3	TRBV4-2	TGTGCCAGCAGCCAAGCTTTAGGGCTAGCGTACACAGATACGCAGTATTTT	CASSQALGLAYTDTQYF
-	-	TRBJ1-1	TRBV7-2	TGTGCCAGCAGCCGTCGAGCACCTGGGGCTGGCACTGAAGCTTTCTTT	CASSRRAPGAGTEAFF
-	-	TRBJ1-5	TRBV7-8	TGTGCCAGCAGCTTAGACCCTGGGAGGGGACGGGATCAGCCCCAGCATTTT	CASSLDPGRGRDQPQHF